This T cell receptor (beta chain) was recorded in a study of control samples from healthy donors and cancer patients. Repertoires were generated with immunoSEQ multiplex PCR, while TCRdb's copy carries only in-frame clones and drops some. Among roughly 450,000 clones listed, over 75% were seen once. Germline CDR1 SGDLS, CDR2 YYNGEE. The J segment lost 3 bases and the V segment lost 3 bases, leaving 7 bases of the junction unmatched. CDR3 length equals 17 residues. The V gene is TRBV9, the J gene TRBJ2-5; TRBD2 agrees at 14 bases. The clonotype comes from a man in his forties with head and neck cancer. Sequenced sample: PBMCs. CDR3 nucleotides: TGTGCCAGCAGCGCAGAGATGGGACTAGCGGGAGAAGAGACCCAGTACTTC. Translated: CASSAEMGLAGEETQYF. Full variable domain (outside the CDR3, taken from reference TRBV9 and TRBJ2-5): DSGVTQTPKHLITATGQRVTLRCSPRSGDLSVYWYQQSLDQGLQFLIQYYNGEERAKGNILERFSAQQFPDLHSELNLSSLELGDSALYFCASSAEMGLAGEETQYFGPGTRLLVL.